The present T cell receptor beta chain was sequenced within a study of blood T cell repertoires in COVID-19. Study background: Acute-phase and convalescent COVID-19 samples originated in the United States, Italy and Spain. PBMCs, B-cell-depleted T cells, or T cells provided the cDNA or gDNA that made up the material.

Between the trimmed V and J ends, which lost 3 bases and 13 bases, there was a span of 17 bases. Germline values: CDR1 SGDLS, CDR2 YYNGEE. This CDR3 is built from 13 residues. Participants were aged about 18 to 90 years, lived in around 22 US areas, and enrolled virtually. Methods used by the authors: Amplification of reference gene primers was used by the study to estimate nucleated cell counts. The data were produced by immunoSEQ multiplex PCR, yet TCRdb's version contains in-frame clones alone and is incomplete. D and trimming come from the DNA, and the V and J calls and clone size come from that table. The sample yields 190,000 or so clones, roughly 87% seen once.

This chain connects TRBV9 to TRBJ2-1; the D gene is possibly TRBD2 (6 bases). Material for sequencing was PBMCs or T cells enriched from blood (not recorded which). The sequence was collected from a man aged 18 to 29 with acute COVID-19. CDR3 residues: CASSAGDRDFQFF. The CDR3 nucleotides read TGTGCCAGCAGCGCTGGGGACCGGGACTTTCAGTTCTTC.